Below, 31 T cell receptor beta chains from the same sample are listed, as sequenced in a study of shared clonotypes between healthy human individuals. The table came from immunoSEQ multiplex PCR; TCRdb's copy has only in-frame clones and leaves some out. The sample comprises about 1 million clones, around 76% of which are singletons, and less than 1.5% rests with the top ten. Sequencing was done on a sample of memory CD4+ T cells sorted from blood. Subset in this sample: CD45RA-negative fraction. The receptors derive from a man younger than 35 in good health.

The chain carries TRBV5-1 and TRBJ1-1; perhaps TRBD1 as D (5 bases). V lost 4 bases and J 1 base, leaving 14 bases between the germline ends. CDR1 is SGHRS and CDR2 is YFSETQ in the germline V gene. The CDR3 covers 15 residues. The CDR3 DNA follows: TGCGCCAGCAGCGTGGGGGGAATGCAGAACACTGAAGCTTTCTTT. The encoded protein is CASSVGGMQNTEAFF.

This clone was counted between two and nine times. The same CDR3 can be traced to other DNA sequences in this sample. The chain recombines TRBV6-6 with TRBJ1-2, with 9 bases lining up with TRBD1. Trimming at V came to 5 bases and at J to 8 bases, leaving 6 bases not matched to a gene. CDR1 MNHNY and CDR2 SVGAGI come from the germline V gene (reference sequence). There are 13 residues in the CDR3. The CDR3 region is CASSPGTGYGYTF. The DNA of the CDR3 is TGTGCCAGCAGTCCCGGGACAGGGTACGGCTACACCTTC.

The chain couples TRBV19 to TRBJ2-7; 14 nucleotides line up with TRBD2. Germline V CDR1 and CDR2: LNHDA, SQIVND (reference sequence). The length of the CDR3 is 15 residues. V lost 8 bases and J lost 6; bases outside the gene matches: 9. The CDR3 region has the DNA TGTGCCAGTTCTCGACTAGCGGGGGGGCCGGGCGAGCAGTACTTC. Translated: CASSRLAGGPGEQYF.

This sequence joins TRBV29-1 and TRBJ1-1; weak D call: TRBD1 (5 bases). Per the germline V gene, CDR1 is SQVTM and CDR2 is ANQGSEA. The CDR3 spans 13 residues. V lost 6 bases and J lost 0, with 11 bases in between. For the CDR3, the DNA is TGCAGCGTCCACAGGACTATGAACACTGAAGCTTTCTTT. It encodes CSVHRTMNTEAFF. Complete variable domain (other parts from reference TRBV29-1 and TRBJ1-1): SAVISQKPSRDICQRGTSLTIQCQVDSQVTMMFWYRQQPGQSLTLIATANQGSEATYESGFVIDKFPISRPNLTFSTLTVSNMSPEDSSIYLCSVHRTMNTEAFFGQGTRLTVV.

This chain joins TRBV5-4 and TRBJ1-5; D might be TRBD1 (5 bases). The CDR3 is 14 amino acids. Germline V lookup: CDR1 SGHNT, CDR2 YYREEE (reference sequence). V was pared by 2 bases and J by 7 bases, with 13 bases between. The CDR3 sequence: CASSFGGKGQPQHF. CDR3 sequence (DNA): TGTGCCAGCAGCTTTGGGGGGAAGGGGCAGCCCCAGCATTTT.

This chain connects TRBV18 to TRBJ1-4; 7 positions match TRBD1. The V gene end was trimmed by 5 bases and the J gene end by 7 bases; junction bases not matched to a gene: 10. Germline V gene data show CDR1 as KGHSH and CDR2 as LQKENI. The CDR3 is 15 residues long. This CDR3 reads CASSSSGGPSEKLFF. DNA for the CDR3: TGTGCCAGCTCATCATCAGGGGGGCCCAGTGAAAAACTGTTTTTT.

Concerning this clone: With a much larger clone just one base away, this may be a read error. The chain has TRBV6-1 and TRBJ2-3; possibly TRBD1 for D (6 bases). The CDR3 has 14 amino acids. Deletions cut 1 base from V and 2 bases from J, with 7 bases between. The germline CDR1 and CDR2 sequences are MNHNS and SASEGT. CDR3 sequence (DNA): TGTGCCAGCAGTGAAGTGGGGGCCACAGATACGCAGTATTTT. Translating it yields CASSEVGATDTQYF.

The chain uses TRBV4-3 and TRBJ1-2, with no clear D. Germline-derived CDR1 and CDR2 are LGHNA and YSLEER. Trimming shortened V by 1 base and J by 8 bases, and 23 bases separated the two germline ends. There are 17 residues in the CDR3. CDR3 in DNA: TGCGCCAGCAGCCAAGTAACCGGGCCAAGGGCGTCTCGGGGCTACACCTTC. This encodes CASSQVTGPRASRGYTF.

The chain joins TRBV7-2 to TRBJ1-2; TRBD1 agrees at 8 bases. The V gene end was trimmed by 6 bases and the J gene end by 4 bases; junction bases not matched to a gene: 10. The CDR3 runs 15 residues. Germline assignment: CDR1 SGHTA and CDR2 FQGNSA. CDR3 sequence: CASSQRDRKSYGYTF. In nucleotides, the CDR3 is TGTGCCAGCAGTCAAAGGGACAGGAAGAGCTATGGCTACACCTTC.

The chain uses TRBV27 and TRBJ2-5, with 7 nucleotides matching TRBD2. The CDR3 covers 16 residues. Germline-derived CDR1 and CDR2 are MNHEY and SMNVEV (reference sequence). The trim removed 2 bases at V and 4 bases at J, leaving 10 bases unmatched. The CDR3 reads CASSLVRTREIETQYF. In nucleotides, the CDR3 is TGTGCCAGCAGTTTAGTCCGGACTAGGGAGATAGAGACCCAGTACTTC.

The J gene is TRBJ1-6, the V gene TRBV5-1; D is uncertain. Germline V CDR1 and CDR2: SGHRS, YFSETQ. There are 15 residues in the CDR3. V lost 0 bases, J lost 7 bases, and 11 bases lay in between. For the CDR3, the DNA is TGCGCCAGCAGCTTGGCTCCGTCGGGAAATTCACCCCTCCACTTT. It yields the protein CASSLAPSGNSPLHF.

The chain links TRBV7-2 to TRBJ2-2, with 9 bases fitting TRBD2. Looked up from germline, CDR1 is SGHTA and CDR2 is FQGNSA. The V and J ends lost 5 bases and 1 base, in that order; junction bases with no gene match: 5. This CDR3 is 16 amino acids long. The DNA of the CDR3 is TGTGCCAGCAGCGCCTCTAGCGGGGTGAACACCGGGGAGCTGTTTTTT. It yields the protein CASSASSGVNTGELFF. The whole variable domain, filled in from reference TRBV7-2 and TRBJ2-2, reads GAGVSQSPSNKVTEKGKDVELRCDPISGHTALYWYRQSLGQGLEFLIYFQGNSAPDKSGLPSDRFSAERTGGSVSTLTIQRTQQEDSAVYLCASSASSGVNTGELFFGEGSRLTVL.

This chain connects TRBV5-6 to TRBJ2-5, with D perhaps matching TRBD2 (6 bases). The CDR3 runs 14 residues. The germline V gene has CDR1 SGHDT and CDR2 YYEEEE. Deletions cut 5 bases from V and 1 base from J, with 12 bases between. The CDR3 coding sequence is TGTGCCAGCAGTTGGAGGGGAAGCCAAGAGACCCAGTACTTC. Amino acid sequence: CASSWRGSQETQYF. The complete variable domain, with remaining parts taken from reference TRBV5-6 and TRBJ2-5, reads DAGVTQSPTHLIKTRGQQVTLRCSPKSGHDTVSWYQQALGQGPQFIFQYYEEEERQRGNFPDRFSGHQFPNYSSELNVNALLLGDSALYLCASSWRGSQETQYFGPGTRLLVL.

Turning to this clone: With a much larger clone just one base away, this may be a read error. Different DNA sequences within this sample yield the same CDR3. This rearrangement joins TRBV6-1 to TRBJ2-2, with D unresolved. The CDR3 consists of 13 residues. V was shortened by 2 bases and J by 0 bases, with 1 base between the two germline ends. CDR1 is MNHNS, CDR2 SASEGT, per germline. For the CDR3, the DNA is TGTGCCAGCAGTGAACCGAACACCGGGGAGCTGTTTTTT. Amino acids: CASSEPNTGELFF.

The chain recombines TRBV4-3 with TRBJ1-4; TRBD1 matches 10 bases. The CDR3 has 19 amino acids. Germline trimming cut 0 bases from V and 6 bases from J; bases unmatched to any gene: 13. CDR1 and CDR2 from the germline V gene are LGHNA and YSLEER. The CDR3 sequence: CASSQDVIGTGDSHEKLFF. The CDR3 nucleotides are TGCGCCAGCAGCCAAGATGTAATCGGGACAGGGGACAGTCATGAAAAACTGTTTTTT.

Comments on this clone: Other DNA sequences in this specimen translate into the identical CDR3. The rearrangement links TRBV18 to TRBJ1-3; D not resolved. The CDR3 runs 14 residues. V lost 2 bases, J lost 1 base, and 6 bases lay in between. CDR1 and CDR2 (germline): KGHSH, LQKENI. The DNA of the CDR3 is TGTGCCAGCTCACCAGATCGGTCTGGAAACACCATATATTTT. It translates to CASSPDRSGNTIYF.

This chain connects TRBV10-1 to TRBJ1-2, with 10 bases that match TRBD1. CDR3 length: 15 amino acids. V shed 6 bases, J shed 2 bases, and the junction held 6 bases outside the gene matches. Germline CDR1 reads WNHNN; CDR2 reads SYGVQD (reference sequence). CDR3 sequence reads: CASSPGTGDNYGYTF. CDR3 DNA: TGCGCCAGCAGCCCCGGGACAGGGGACAACTATGGCTACACCTTC.

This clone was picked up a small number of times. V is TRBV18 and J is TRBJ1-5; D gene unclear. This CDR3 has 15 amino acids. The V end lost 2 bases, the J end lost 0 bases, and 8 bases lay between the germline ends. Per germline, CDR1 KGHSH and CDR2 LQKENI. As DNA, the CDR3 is TGTGCCAGCTCACCAGGGAGCTTTAGCAATCAGCCCCAGCATTTT. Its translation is CASSPGSFSNQPQHF.

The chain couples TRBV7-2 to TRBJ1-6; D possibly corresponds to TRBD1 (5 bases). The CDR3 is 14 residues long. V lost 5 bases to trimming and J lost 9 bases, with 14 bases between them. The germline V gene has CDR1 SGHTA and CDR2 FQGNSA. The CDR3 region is CASSLRQSRSPLHF. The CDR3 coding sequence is TGTGCCAGCAGCCTTCGACAGAGTCGTTCACCCCTCCACTTT.

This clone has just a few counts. CDR3 residues: CASSQDNSRGRFFYEQYF. CDR3 DNA: TGCGCCAGCAGCCAAGATAATTCCCGGGGCAGGTTTTTCTACGAGCAGTACTTC. The chain combines TRBV4-1 with TRBJ2-7; the D call may be TRBD1 or TRBD2 (5 bases each). Germline CDR1 MGHRA, CDR2 YSYEKL. Trimming took 0 bases from V and 3 from J, leaving 21 bases between them. The CDR3 contains 18 residues.

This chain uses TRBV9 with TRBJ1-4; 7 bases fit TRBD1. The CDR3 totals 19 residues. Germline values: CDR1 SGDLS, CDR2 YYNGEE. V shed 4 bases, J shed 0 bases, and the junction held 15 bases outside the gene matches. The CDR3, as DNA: TGTGCCAGCAGCAGAAGACAGGGAGGAGGAGGAGCAACTAATGAAAAACTGTTTTTT. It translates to CASSRRQGGGGATNEKLFF.

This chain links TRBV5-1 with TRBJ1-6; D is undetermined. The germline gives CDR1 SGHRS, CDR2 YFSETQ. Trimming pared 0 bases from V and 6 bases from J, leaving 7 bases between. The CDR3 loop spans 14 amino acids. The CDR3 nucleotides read TGCGCCAGCAGCTTGGATCCAGTTAATTCACCCCTCCACTTT. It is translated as CASSLDPVNSPLHF.

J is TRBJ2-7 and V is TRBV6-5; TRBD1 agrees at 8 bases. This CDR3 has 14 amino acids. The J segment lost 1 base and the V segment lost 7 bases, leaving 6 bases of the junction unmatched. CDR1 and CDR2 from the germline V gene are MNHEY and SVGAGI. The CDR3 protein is CASTQGANSYEQYF. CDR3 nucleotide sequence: TGTGCCAGCACTCAGGGGGCTAATTCCTACGAGCAGTACTTC.

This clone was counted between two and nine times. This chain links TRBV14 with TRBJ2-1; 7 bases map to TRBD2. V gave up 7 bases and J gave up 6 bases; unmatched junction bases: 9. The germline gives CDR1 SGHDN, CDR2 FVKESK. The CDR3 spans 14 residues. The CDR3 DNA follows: TGTGCCAGCACTACCGGGGGGAACTCCAATGAGCAGTTCTTC. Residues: CASTTGGNSNEQFF.

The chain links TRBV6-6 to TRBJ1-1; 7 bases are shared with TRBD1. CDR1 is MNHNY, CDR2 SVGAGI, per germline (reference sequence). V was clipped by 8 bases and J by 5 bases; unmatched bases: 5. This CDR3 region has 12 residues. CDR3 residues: CASLGGETEAFF. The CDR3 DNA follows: TGTGCCAGCCTAGGGGGCGAGACTGAAGCTTTCTTT.

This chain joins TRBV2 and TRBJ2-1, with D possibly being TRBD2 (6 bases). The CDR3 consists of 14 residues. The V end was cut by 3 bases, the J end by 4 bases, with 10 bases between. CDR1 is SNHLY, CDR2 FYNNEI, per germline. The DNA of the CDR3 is TGTGCCAGCAGTGAGGAGGGTTTGTACAATGAGCAGTTCTTC. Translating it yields CASSEEGLYNEQFF.

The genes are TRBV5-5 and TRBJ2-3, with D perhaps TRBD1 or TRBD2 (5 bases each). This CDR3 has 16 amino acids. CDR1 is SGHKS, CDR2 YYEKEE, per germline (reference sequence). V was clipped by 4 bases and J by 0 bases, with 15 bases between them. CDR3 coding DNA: TGTGCCAGCAGCCGAGGCCATGGGGGAAGCACAGATACGCAGTATTTT. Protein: CASSRGHGGSTDTQYF.

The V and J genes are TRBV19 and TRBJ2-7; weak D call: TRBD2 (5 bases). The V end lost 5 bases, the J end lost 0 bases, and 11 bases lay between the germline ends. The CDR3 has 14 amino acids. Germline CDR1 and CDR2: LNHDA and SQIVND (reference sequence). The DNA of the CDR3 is TGTGCCAGTAGTCGGGGAAACCCCTCCTACGAGCAGTACTTC. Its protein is CASSRGNPSYEQYF.

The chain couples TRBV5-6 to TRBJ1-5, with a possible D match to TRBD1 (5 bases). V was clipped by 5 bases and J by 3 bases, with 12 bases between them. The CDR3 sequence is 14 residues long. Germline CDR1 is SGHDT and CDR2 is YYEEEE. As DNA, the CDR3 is TGTGCCAGCAGTGCAGGGTGGATCAATCAGCCCCAGCATTTT. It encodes CASSAGWINQPQHF.

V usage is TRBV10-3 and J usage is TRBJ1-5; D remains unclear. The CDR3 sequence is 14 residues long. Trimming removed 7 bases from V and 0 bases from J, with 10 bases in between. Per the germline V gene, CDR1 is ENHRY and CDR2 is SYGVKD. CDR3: CAIKGENSNQPQHF. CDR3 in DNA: TGTGCCATCAAGGGAGAAAATAGCAATCAGCCCCAGCATTTT.

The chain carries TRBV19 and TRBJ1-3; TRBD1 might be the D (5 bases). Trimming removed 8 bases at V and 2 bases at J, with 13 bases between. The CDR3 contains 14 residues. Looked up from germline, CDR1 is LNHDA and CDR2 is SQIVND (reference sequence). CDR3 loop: CASRLGTTGNTIYF. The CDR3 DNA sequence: TGTGCCAGTCGTTTGGGGACGACTGGAAACACCATATATTTT.